This T cell receptor (beta chain) was identified during a study of siplizumab effects on memory and regulatory T cells. Germline trimming cut 4 bases from V and 0 bases from J; bases unmatched to any gene: 9. The germline V gene has CDR1 SGHVS and CDR2 FNYEAQ. This CDR3 is 17 amino acids long. Generated by immunoSEQ multiplex PCR, the TCRdb table keeps only in-frame clones and is missing some. The data hold some 120,000 clones, with 80% to 95% observed a single time. This receptor was taken from a human donor in good health. Sequencing was performed on non-Treg CD4+ T cells sorted from blood. The rearrangement uses TRBV7-6 and TRBJ2-1; 7 nucleotides line up with TRBD1. The CDR3 DNA reads as TGTGCCAGCAGCTCGGTGGGCAGGGGGTACTCCTACAATGAGCAGTTCTTC. Residues: CASSSVGRGYSYNEQFF. Full variable domain (remainder filled in from reference TRBV7-6 and TRBJ2-1): GAGVSQSPRYKVTKRGQDVALRCDPISGHVSLYWYRQALGQGPEFLTYFNYEAQQDKSGLPNDRFSAERPEGSISTLTIQRTEQRDSAMYRCASSSVGRGYSYNEQFFGPGTRLTVL.